Sequencing of this T cell receptor beta chain was carried out in a study of T cells expressing NK-cell markers. TCRdb re-called the 5' RACE reads; one entry per CDR3 protein, DNA not given. This repertoire includes 440,000 or so distinct CDR3 sequences. The CDR3 spans 12 residues. From germline, CDR1 is ENHRY and CDR2 SYGVKD. Sequencing was performed on blood T cells: a sorted CD56 or NKG2C T cell subset, CD4+ or CD8+ T cells, or bulk PBMC T cells (not recorded which). The TCR comes from a woman between 18 and 70 years old in good health. J is TRBJ2-1 and V is TRBV10-3. The CDR3 region is CAISSSYNEQFF.